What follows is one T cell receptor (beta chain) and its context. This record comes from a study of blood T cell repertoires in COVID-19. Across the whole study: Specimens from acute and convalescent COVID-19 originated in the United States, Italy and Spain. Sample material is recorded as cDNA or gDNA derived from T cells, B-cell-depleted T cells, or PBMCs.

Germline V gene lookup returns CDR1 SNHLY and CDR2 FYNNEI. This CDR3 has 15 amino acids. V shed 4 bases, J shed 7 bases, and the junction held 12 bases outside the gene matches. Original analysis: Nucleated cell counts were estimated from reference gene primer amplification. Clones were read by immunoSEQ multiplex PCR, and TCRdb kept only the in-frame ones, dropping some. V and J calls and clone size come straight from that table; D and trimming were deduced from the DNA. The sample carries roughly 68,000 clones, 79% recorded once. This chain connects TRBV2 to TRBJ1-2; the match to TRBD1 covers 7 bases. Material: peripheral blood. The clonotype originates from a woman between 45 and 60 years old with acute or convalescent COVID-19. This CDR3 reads CASSVRFTGDTGYTF. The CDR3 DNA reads TGTGCCAGCAGTGTTCGTTTTACAGGGGATACTGGCTACACCTTC.